Listed below are T cell receptor beta chains from one sample, sequenced in a study of Graves' ophthalmopathy and Graves' hyperthyroidism. MiXCR, run by TCRdb on the multiplex PCR reads, gives a single entry per CDR3 protein. The top ten clones hold around 7% of a sample with 680,000 or so distinct CDR3 sequences, 22% of them seen once. Specimen: peripheral blood. These receptors originate from a woman aged 18-29 years with stable Graves' hyperthyroidism. Some clones in this sample may be carry-over from other donors' samples. The CDR3 runs from the conserved cysteine through the conserved F or W. A D gene is named only where the DNA matches it firmly. A clone size is listed for some rows: how often the clone was seen (once, few, many), or a class if it is expanded.

d_gene	v_gene	j_gene	abundance	CDR3nt	CDR3aa
-	TRBV12-3/TRBV12-4	TRBJ1-2	-	TGTGCCAGCAGCCCAAAGGTCGGGGCATATGGCTACACCTTC	CASSPKVGAYGYTF
TRBD1	TRBV20-1	TRBJ2-5	many	TGCAGTGCTAGCTTCACAGGGGGCGATTTACAAGAGACCCAGTACTTC	CSASFTGGDLQETQYF
-	TRBV2	TRBJ2-2	many	TGTGCCATCCACCCCCCCCACAATCGAAGGACCGGGGAGCTGTTTTTT	CAIHPPHNRRTGELFF
TRBD1	TRBV12-3/TRBV12-4	TRBJ1-1	many	TGTGCCAGCAGCTCAGGACAGGGGAGGAACACTGAAGCTTTCTTT	CASSSGQGRNTEAFF
-	TRBV6-1	TRBJ2-7	many	TGTGCCAGCAGTGAAGCGGGGGGTAGCCCCTACGAGCAGTACTTC	CASSEAGGSPYEQYF
-	TRBV10-1	TRBJ1-6	many	TGCGCCAGCAGTGAGAACACAGGGCGGGGATCACCCCTCCACTTT	CASSENTGRGSPLHF
-	TRBV10-2	TRBJ1-6	many	TGCGCCAGCAGTGAGTTTGGCGGGAACGGGCCACCCCTCCACTTT	CASSEFGGNGPPLHF
-	TRBV19	TRBJ1-1	many	TGTGCCAGTAGTACGCCCAGCAGGGGCTGGACTGAAGCTTTCTTT	CASSTPSRGWTEAFF
-	TRBV11-2	TRBJ2-7	-	TGTGCCAGCAGCTTAGATTCTCTAGCGAGTTCCTACGAGCAGTACTTC	CASSLDSLASSYEQYF
-	TRBV20-1	TRBJ2-1	many	TGCAGTGCTAGAGATTCGGACCGGGAGATCAATGAGCAGTTCTTC	CSARDSDREINEQFF
-	TRBV4-1	TRBJ2-6	few	TGCGCCAGCAGCCACATCTCTGGGGCCAACGTCCAGACTTTC	CASSHISGANVQTF
-	TRBV12-3/TRBV12-4	TRBJ2-5	many	TGTGCCAGCAGTTCATATGGACAGCAAGAGACCCAGTACTTC	CASSSYGQQETQYF
TRBD2	TRBV27	TRBJ2-7	many	TGTGCCAGCAGGATCGACCCTTGGGGGGGGAACTACGAGCAGTACTTC	CASRIDPWGGNYEQYF
-	TRBV7-2	TRBJ2-7	many	TGTGCCAGCAGCTTAGGACCGGGACCCTACGAGCAGTACTTC	CASSLGPGPYEQYF
-	TRBV6-5	TRBJ1-5	-	TGTGCCAGCAGTAACACAGGGTACAATCAGCCCCAGCATTTT	CASSNTGYNQPQHF
-	TRBV6-1	TRBJ2-2	many	TGTGCCAGCAGTGAGGGAGGAGGCTCCGGGGAGCTGTTTTTT	CASSEGGGSGELFF
TRBD2	TRBV11-2	TRBJ2-5	many	TGTGCCAGCAGCTCGGGACTAGCGGGAGGCACGGGGGGAGAGACCCAGTACTTC	CASSSGLAGGTGGETQYF
-	TRBV2	TRBJ2-7	many	TGTGCCAGCAGGATCCTTGGACCAGGCGAGCAGTACTTC	CASRILGPGEQYF
-	TRBV19	TRBJ2-4	-	TGTGCCAGTAGTATAAAGGACAGTATGAGGCAGTACTTC	CASSIKDSMRQYF
-	TRBV6-1	TRBJ1-5	many	TGTGCCAGCAGCTCCCGTTGGGGTAGCAATCAGCCCCAGCATTTT	CASSSRWGSNQPQHF
TRBD1	TRBV2	TRBJ1-2	-	TGTGCCAGCAGTCGACAGGGGGCATGGGGCTACACCTTC	CASSRQGAWGYTF
TRBD1	TRBV14	TRBJ1-6	-	TGTGCCAGCAGCCAATTCGAAGGGACAGGACCCTATAATTCACCCCTCCACTTT	CASSQFEGTGPYNSPLHF
TRBD1	TRBV6-2/TRBV6-3	TRBJ1-2	-	TGTGCCAGCACCAAGGGCAGGGGGTATGGCTACACCTTC	CASTKGRGYGYTF
-	TRBV10-3	TRBJ2-5	few	TGTGCCACTTCTAGGGGGCAAGAGACCCAGTACTTC	CATSRGQETQYF
TRBD2	TRBV11-2	TRBJ2-5	-	TGTGCCAGCAGCGGTGGACTAGCGGGGGGAGAGACCCAGTACTTC	CASSGGLAGGETQYF
-	TRBV6-1	TRBJ1-1	few	TGTGCCAGCAGGACCCTTCAGCGAACTGAAGCTTTCTTT	CASRTLQRTEAFF
-	TRBV30	TRBJ2-5	-	TGTGCCTGGAGTGCCCTCGGTGGGGCGGAGACCCAGTACTTC	CAWSALGGAETQYF
-	TRBV11-2	TRBJ2-7	few	TGTGCCAGCAGCTTAGATTTAACCACTGTACGGCACGAGCAGTACTTC	CASSLDLTTVRHEQYF
TRBD2	TRBV7-8	TRBJ2-7	many	TGTGCCAGCAGCTACGGACTAGCGGGAGGCCGCTCCTACGAGCAGTACTTC	CASSYGLAGGRSYEQYF
-	TRBV28	TRBJ2-7	once	TGTGCCAGCAGTTTCCAACAGGGCTACGAGCAGTACTTC	CASSFQQGYEQYF
-	TRBV12-3/TRBV12-4	TRBJ1-5	many	TGTGCCAGCAGCAAAAGTGGGTCTATAAGCAATCAGCCCCAGCATTTT	CASSKSGSISNQPQHF
-	TRBV10-3	TRBJ1-1	-	TGTGCCATCGGAGAGCCCCCGACCCACCGGGCCACTGAAGCTTGCTTT	CAIGEPPTHRATEACF
-	TRBV6-2/TRBV6-3	TRBJ1-5	-	TGTGCCAGCAGTTGGACGGTTTATCAGCCCCAGCATTTT	CASSWTVYQPQHF
-	TRBV28	TRBJ2-7	-	TGTGCCAGCAGTTTCCCCCGGCTCGAGCAGTACTTC	CASSFPRLEQYF
-	TRBV2	TRBJ1-1	-	TGTGCCAGCCTACGGGAAAGGGACACTGAAGCTTTCTTT	CASLRERDTEAFF
-	TRBV7-9	TRBJ1-1	many	TGTGCCAGCAGCCCCCTCACTGAAGCTTTCTTT	CASSPLTEAFF
-	TRBV20-1	TRBJ2-7	-	TGCAGTGCTAGAGTCCGGCTCGAGCAGTACTTC	CSARVRLEQYF
-	TRBV28	TRBJ1-6	few	TGTGCCAGCAGTTTAGGACGGAGCAGCTCCTATAATTCACCCCTCCACTTT	CASSLGRSSSYNSPLHF
TRBD2	TRBV12-3/TRBV12-4	TRBJ2-7	many	TGTGCCAGCAGGGGAGCGGGGGCCTCCTACGAGCAGTACTTC	CASRGAGASYEQYF
-	TRBV13	TRBJ2-7	-	TGTGCCAGCAGCTCGGGGGCCCTCTTGTGGGAGCAGTACTTC	CASSSGALLWEQYF
TRBD2	TRBV11-1	TRBJ2-5	-	TGTGCCAGCAGCTTGGGGACTAGCGGGAGCCCCGAGACCCAGTACTTC	CASSLGTSGSPETQYF
-	TRBV24-1	TRBJ2-5	-	TGTGCCACCAGTGATTTGCCAGGGGAGAAGGACCAAGAGACCCAGTACTTC	CATSDLPGEKDQETQYF
-	TRBV27	TRBJ2-7	-	TGTGCCAGCAGCAACCAGGACAGAACCTACGAGCAGTACTTC	CASSNQDRTYEQYF
TRBD1	TRBV11-2	TRBJ2-2	-	TGTGCCAGCAGCAGGGGGCTTGGTAACACCGGGGAGCTGTTTTTT	CASSRGLGNTGELFF
-	TRBV12-3/TRBV12-4	TRBJ2-4	many	TGTGCCAGCAGCCAGCACCCGACAGGTGAAAACATTCAGTACTTC	CASSQHPTGENIQYF
-	TRBV5-1	TRBJ1-1	few	TGCGCCAGCAAGGCAGCGTCTAGTTTGAACACTGAAGCTTTCTTT	CASKAASSLNTEAFF